This TCR beta chain comes out of a study of blood T cell repertoires in COVID-19. Study context: The samples span acute and convalescent COVID-19 from the United States, Italy and Spain.

Germline CDR1 reads MDHEN; CDR2 reads SYDVKM. The CDR3 totals 16 residues. Trimming took off 3 bases at V and 0 bases at J, with 12 bases between the two ends. Repertoires were generated with immunoSEQ multiplex PCR, while TCRdb's copy carries only in-frame clones and drops some. The sample records about 380,000 clones, approximately 90% being singletons. The chain employs TRBV28 and TRBJ1-5; D gene unclear. This TCR was recovered from a woman in her late teens or twenties who had recovered from COVID-19. Specimen: PBMCs or T cells enriched from blood (not recorded which). The CDR3, as DNA: TGTGCCAGCAGTTTTATTAGCAGCCATAGCAATCAGCCCCAGCATTTT. Translated, it gives CASSFISSHSNQPQHF.